This T cell receptor (beta chain) was identified in a study of T cells after yellow fever vaccination (dated by TCRdb to between 2018 and 2020). For the wider study: The SMART-Seq v4 Ultra Low Input RNA kit was used to prepare libraries from fractions with low cell numbers. Blood was drawn at multiple timepoints before and after primary and secondary immunization, with bulk PBMC replicates and cell subsets isolated. To track T-cell clones before and after primary and booster YFV17D yellow fever vaccination, bulk TCR alpha and beta repertoires were sequenced longitudinally. The cohort comprised two healthy male donors, one aged 18 to 30 and one aged 30 to 40 years. Paper-wide results and their limitations: Most clones expanded after primary vaccination (96% of CD4 and around 89% of CD8) were re-detected after the booster, suggesting that broad memory maintenance occurred. A small share of clonotypes was detected in both CD4 and CD8 compartments, with the overlap likely arising from convergent recombination. Because abundant contaminating clonotypes from the bulk population could be contained in FACS-sorted repertoires, computational filtering was required. Only a couple of donors were included in the study, so the extent to which the findings can be generalized is limited. The secondary T-cell response was found to be weaker but faster than the primary response, with a peak reached on day 5 rather than on day 15.

Reading the label with the study, this specimen's treatment or condition is: live attenuated yellow fever vaccine strain. At each blood-draw timepoint, two biological replicates of bulk PBMCs were collected. A standard Ficoll-Paque protocol was used to isolate PBMCs from peripheral blood. TriZol was used to extract RNA from bulk PBMCs, CD4 and CD8 fractions, and dextramer-positive and dextramer-negative fractions. TCR cDNA was synthesized by 5'RACE template switching, which introduced a universal primer site and unique molecular identifiers. cDNA synthesis was primed from both the TCR alpha and TCR beta constant segments. Two PCR steps were used to amplify libraries, with sample barcodes and sequencing adapters being added in the second step. Sequencing of the libraries was done on either Illumina HiSeq 2500 (2x100 bp) or NovaSeq (2x150 bp). Per the authors' processing: MIGEC handled demultiplexing of reads and collapsing into UMI consensus sequences, while MiXCR performed V(D)J alignment. Vaccine-responding clonotypes were identified with edgeR using replicate PBMC samples, with FDR below 0.01 and a log2 fold change above 5 up to day 15 being required. Each bulk clonotype received a CD4 or CD8 identity based on whether the sequenced CD4 or CD8 repertoire contained that clonotype at higher abundance. TCRdb trimmed public reads at Q25 via fastp, called clones via MiXCR and kept in-frame beta chains. Records with the same CDR3 protein are collapsed into one entry carrying the most frequent genes and DNA. These V and J calls are TCRdb output, not the study's own analysis. The sample table holds some 390,000 distinct CDR3 sequences, of which 6.2% were seen once. The biggest ten clones account for approximately 15% of the sample.

About this clonotype: Its recognized antigen is unknown. The input lacks base qualities; no much larger clone sits a single base away.

Including the terminal cysteine and phenylalanine, the CDR3 comprises 19 residues. The retained sequence is limited to the CDR3, 57 bases, with the frame set at the first base. The junction shows trimming of 0 bases on V and 8 bases on J, plus 26 bases between the germline ends. Looking up the germline V gene (reference sequence) yields CDR1 LNHNV and CDR2 YYDKDF. Sequenced here: PBMCs, sampled 5 days after the yellow fever booster vaccination. The rearranged segments are TRBV15 and TRBJ2-1, with the D gene tentatively TRBD1 or TRBD2, based on 5 matching bases in each. This receptor was taken from a man under 40 who received the YFV17D yellow fever vaccine. The CDR3 region reads CATSRDPSKRGLFGDEQFF. The sequenced DNA is TGTGCCACCAGCAGAGATCCCAGCAAGAGGGGCCTCTTTGGGGATGAGCAGTTCTTC.